The clone carrying this TCR beta chain was seen just once. Its antigen is as yet unknown. The data originate from a study of shared clonotypes between healthy human individuals. Study-level results: Investigators collected only blood, and repertoires in tissues likely differ. Roughly 5% of naive CD4 clonotypes were shared across four donors.

This CDR3 has 16 residues. Per the germline V gene, CDR1 is ENHRY and CDR2 is SYGVKD. V dropped 6 bases and J dropped 2; count of bases not matched to a gene: 11. Selected positively for CCR7 and CD45RO-negative, naive CD8 cells excluded terminally differentiated effector memory CD45RA+ cells. Every donor was a Caucasian adult from Nashville, Tennessee. Repertoires were generated with immunoSEQ multiplex PCR, while TCRdb's copy carries only in-frame clones and drops some. The profile shows 800,000 or so clones, 96% of them singletons. Specimen: naive CD8+ T cells sorted from blood. The TCR was taken from a man aged 25 to 40 in good health. This chain uses TRBV10-3 with TRBJ1-1; 8 bases map to TRBD1. CDR3 DNA sequence: TGTGCCATCAGGCCGACCGAGACAGGGGTCAACACTGAAGCTTTCTTT. Protein product: CAIRPTETGVNTEAFF.